This TCR beta chain appears in the sequencing data of a study of T cell changes during pregnancy in multiple sclerosis. Sequenced by immunoSEQ multiplex PCR; TCRdb stores in-frame clones only, minus some. The sample yields some 60,000 clones, roughly 90% seen once. This clone occurred a few times. This CDR3 is 13 amino acids long. The V gene end was trimmed by 0 bases and the J gene end by 15 bases; junction bases not matched to a gene: 3. Germline assignment: CDR1 SGHNT and CDR2 YYREEE (reference sequence). Material: peripheral blood, obtained in the second trimester of pregnancy. The chain has TRBV5-4 and TRBJ2-1; 13 positions match TRBD2. The source is a female donor in good health, enrolled as a control in a pregnancy study. The CDR3 coding sequence is TGTGCCAGCAGCTTGGGACTAGCGGGAGGCCCGTTCTTC. Its protein product is CASSLGLAGGPFF.